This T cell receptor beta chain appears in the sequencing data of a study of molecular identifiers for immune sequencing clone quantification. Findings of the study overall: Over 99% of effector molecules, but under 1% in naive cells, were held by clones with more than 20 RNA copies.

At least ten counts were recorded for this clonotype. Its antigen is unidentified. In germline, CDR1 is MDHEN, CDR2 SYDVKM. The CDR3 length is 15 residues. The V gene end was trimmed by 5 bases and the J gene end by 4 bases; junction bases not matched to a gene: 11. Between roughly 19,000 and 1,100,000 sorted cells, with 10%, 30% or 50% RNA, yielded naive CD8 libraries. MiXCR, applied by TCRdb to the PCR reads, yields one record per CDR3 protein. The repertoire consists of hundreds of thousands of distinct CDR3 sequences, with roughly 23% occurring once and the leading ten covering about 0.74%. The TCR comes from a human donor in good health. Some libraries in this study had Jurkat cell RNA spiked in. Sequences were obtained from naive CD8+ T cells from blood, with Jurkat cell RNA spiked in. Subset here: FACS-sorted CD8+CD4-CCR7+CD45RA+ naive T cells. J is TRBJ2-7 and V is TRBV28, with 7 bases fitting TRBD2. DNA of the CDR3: TGTGCCAGCAGTACCCGAGTAGTGGGGGGGTACGAGCAGTACTTC. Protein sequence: CASSTRVVGGYEQYF.